The rows below give T cell receptor beta chains drawn from one sample of a study of cytomegalovirus exposure and HLA in healthy donors. The table came from immunoSEQ multiplex PCR; TCRdb's copy has only in-frame clones and leaves some out. The sample shows about 130,000 clones, about 83% of them seen only once. Sequencing input: PBMCs. Every receptor here comes from a woman in her thirties or forties in good health and CMV-seropositive. CDR3s include the opening cysteine and the closing phenylalanine or tryptophan.

CDR3 | J | V
CASSPEGANTEAFF | TRBJ1-1 | TRBV7-9
CASSLNRDEKLFF | TRBJ1-4 | TRBV7-9
CASTRTGINTEAFF | TRBJ1-1 | TRBV2
CASSWRGVSGANVLTF | TRBJ2-6 | TRBV7-2
CASTSYGTGPSYEQYF | TRBJ2-7 | TRBV7-8
CAISERMREDHPEQYF | TRBJ2-7 | TRBV10-3
CSVSEWNEQFF | TRBJ2-1 | TRBV29-1
CATSRPGILFGYTF | TRBJ1-2 | TRBV15
CAISAEDFTNEQFF | TRBJ2-1 | TRBV10-3
CASSDFYEQYF | TRBJ2-7 | TRBV6-1
CASSQKTGTIYF | TRBJ1-3 | TRBV4-1
CASSPRQGKDSPLHF | TRBJ1-6 | TRBV7-8
CASSAEGGIGDRNEKLFF | TRBJ1-4 | TRBV9
CASSSHRGRIGYTF | TRBJ1-2 | TRBV27
CASSDRGHSSEQYF | TRBJ2-7 | TRBV6-1
CASSFSNSVAGLSEQYF | TRBJ2-7 | TRBV7-6
CASSLASVGLAATYEQYF | TRBJ2-7 | TRBV5-1
CASSLDYNLNQPQHF | TRBJ1-5 | TRBV6-1
CASKRDGVFSNQPQHF | TRBJ1-5 | TRBV27
CASNKDSPYEQYF | TRBJ2-7 | TRBV28
CASSRDRGLYNEQFF | TRBJ2-1 | TRBV6-1
CASSRTGGDGYTF | TRBJ1-2 | TRBV7-9
CASSYPGREETQYF | TRBJ2-5 | TRBV4-1
CAWTTGPGELFF | TRBJ2-2 | TRBV30
CASSPRTGLTDGYTF | TRBJ1-2 | TRBV18
CASSARSDPASGANVLTF | TRBJ2-6 | TRBV9
CASSLTGTGVETQYF | TRBJ2-5 | TRBV5-1
CASSPRGGRETQYF | TRBJ2-5 | TRBV18
CAIRAGTGNWDTGELFF | TRBJ2-2 | TRBV10-3
CASSSPGAGVFETQYF | TRBJ2-5 | TRBV27
CAWSTRTGYTDTQYF | TRBJ2-3 | TRBV30
CASSLGRLLNYNEQFF | TRBJ2-1 | TRBV11-2
CASSSGTGELFF | TRBJ2-2 | TRBV9
CASSSMGKTGIGGYTF | TRBJ1-2 | TRBV6-5
CASSQDVSGRLGDTQYF | TRBJ2-3 | TRBV4-3
CAWRGPGGASGYTF | TRBJ1-2 | TRBV30
CASRSRTGPTEAFF | TRBJ1-1 | TRBV11-2
CASSPRVSGTGELFF | TRBJ2-2 | TRBV7-9
CASRGAYSNQPQHF | TRBJ1-5 | TRBV2
CASSGTGSTDTQYF | TRBJ2-3 | TRBV9
CATVGTSYNEQFF | TRBJ2-1 | TRBV6-6
CASSRDRGKDTQYF | TRBJ2-3 | TRBV2
CASSVIAVVDGYTF | TRBJ1-2 | TRBV7-2
CASKQKINTEAFF | TRBJ1-1 | TRBV6-5
CASSQPRAEAFF | TRBJ1-1 | TRBV4-1
CASSGNTKRVGETQYF | TRBJ2-5 | TRBV9
CASSESGTSGFTDTQYF | TRBJ2-3 | TRBV11-2
CASKLFTGWDSPLHF | TRBJ1-6 | TRBV6-5
CASSLPQDRTSYGYTF | TRBJ1-2 | TRBV2
CASRDTGILAYEQYF | TRBJ2-7 | TRBV28
CASSPTGGFQYF | TRBJ2-4 | TRBV5-4
CASRARDRGGDTQYF | TRBJ2-3 | TRBV5-4
CATSSRAANYGYTF | TRBJ1-2 | TRBV15
CASSHDMAGANTGELFF | TRBJ2-2 | TRBV4-1
CASSEWRLVLYEQFF | TRBJ2-1 | TRBV10-2
CASSENGYEQYF | TRBJ2-7 | TRBV10-1
CASSFRGYTGELFF | TRBJ2-2 | TRBV27
CASSLAGLAGGETQYF | TRBJ2-5 | TRBV27
CASSLSGTSYNEQFF | TRBJ2-1 | TRBV5-1
CASSSGTGKSRGEPQHF | TRBJ1-5 | TRBV19